Listed here is a single T cell receptor (beta chain). This sample was included in a study of shared clonotypes between healthy human individuals. Germline CDR1 is MDHEN and CDR2 is SYDVKM. There are 14 residues in the CDR3. V shed 5 bases and J 7 bases; nucleotides not matched to a gene: 5. Libraries were prepared by immunoSEQ multiplex PCR; TCRdb keeps only in-frame clonotypes and omits some of them. The repertoire has about 710,000 clones, just under 75% of them found once; the top ten carry approximately 1.8%. The chain recombines TRBV28 with TRBJ1-4; 9 bases map to TRBD1. Specimen: memory CD4+ T cells sorted from blood. Documented subset: CD45RA-negative fraction. This TCR came from a woman in her thirties in good health. DNA of the CDR3: TGTGCCAGCAGTCAGACAGGGGGGGGTGAAAAACTGTTTTTT. Its protein product is CASSQTGGGEKLFF.